This TCR beta chain was retrieved from a study of blood T cell repertoires in COVID-19. The length of the CDR3 is 15 residues. J gave up 7 bases and V 5 bases, and 5 bases lay outside the gene matches. Germline CDR1 is SEHNR and CDR2 is FQNEAQ (reference sequence). Here immunoSEQ multiplex PCR was the method, and the copy in TCRdb shows in-frame clones only, minus some. The top ten clones hold 1.7% of a sample with around 290,000 clones, about nine tenths of them seen once. The sequenced sample consisted of PBMCs or T cells enriched from blood (not recorded which). The clonotype originates from a woman between 40 and 55 years old who had recovered from COVID-19. This chain uses TRBV7-9 with TRBJ1-6; 10 positions match TRBD1. This CDR3 reads CASSPPGQGNSPLHF. For the CDR3, the DNA is TGTGCCAGCAGCCCCCCGGGACAGGGGAATTCACCCCTCCACTTT. Looking up the rest from reference TRBV7-9 and TRBJ1-6 gives the full variable domain: DTGVSQNPRHKITKRGQNVTFRCDPISEHNRLYWYRQTLGQGPEFLTYFQNEAQLEKSRLLSDRFSAERPKGSFSTLEIQRTEQGDSAMYLCASSPPGQGNSPLHFGNGTRLTVT.